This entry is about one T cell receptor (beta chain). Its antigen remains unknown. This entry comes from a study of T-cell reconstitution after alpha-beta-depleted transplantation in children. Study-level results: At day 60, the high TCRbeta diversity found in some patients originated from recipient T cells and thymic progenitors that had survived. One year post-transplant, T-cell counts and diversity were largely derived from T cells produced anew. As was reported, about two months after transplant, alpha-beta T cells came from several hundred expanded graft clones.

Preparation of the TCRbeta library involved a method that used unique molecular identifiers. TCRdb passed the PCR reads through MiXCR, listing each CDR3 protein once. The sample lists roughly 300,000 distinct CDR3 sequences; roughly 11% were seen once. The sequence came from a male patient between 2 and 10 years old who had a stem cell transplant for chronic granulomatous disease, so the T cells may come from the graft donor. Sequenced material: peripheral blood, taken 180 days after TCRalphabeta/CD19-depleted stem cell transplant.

CDR3 coding DNA: TGTGCCACTCGAAGGGAAAAATATGGCTACACCTTC. It yields the protein CATRREKYGYTF. This chain uses TRBV28 with TRBJ1-2; D is uncertain. The CDR3 runs to 12 residues. Per the germline V gene, CDR1 is MDHEN and CDR2 is SYDVKM. The V gene lost 10 bases and the J gene lost 5 bases, with 14 bases spanning the gap.